The clone carrying this T cell receptor beta chain came up a few times. This record comes from a study of identical twins. TCRdb processed the 5' RACE reads anew with MiXCR; each CDR3 protein has one entry. The sample lists 100,000 to 110,000 distinct CDR3 sequences, roughly 6% seen once, with about 12% in the top ten. The CDR3 is made up of 15 amino acids. The V and J ends lost 10 bases and 8 bases respectively, with 26 bases between them. Germline V gene data show CDR1 as MNHNS and CDR2 as SASEGT. The TCR originated in a woman in her fifties or sixties in good health. The chain is built from TRBV6-1 and TRBJ1-1; possible D gene TRBD1, 6 bases. The sequenced sample consisted of memory T cells sorted from blood. CDR3 DNA: TGTGCCACCTCAAGAGCGGGGGGCATGTTTCTAGAAGCTTTCTTT. Its translation is CATSRAGGMFLEAFF.